This is a list of T cell receptor beta chains from one sample in a study of T cell repertoires in cytomegalovirus infection. Using its own MiXCR run on the reads, TCRdb lists one record per CDR3 protein. The sample holds around 490,000 distinct CDR3 sequences; about 26% are singletons and the top ten take roughly 13%. Sequencing was performed on PBMCs. These receptors were collected from a human donor in good health (CMV status not recorded). Some clones in this sample may be carry-over from other donors' samples. The CDR3 runs from the conserved cysteine through the conserved F or W. D genes are given only for firm matches. Rows give clone size only sometimes, using once, few, many, or a class for an expanded clone.

clone size: .
J gene: TRBJ1-6
D gene: TRBD1
V gene: TRBV7-1
CDR3 DNA: TGTGCCAGCAGCTCTACAGGGGGGAATTCACCCCTCCACTTT
CDR3 protein: CASSSTGGNSPLHF

clone size: .
J gene: TRBJ1-5
D gene: TRBD1
V gene: TRBV19
CDR3 DNA: TGTGCCAGTAGCCCGGGACAGGTCTATCAGCCCCAGCATTTT
CDR3 protein: CASSPGQVYQPQHF

clone size: .
J gene: TRBJ1-3
D gene: .
V gene: TRBV2
CDR3 DNA: TGTGCCAGCAGGGCTGGAAACACCATATATTTT
CDR3 protein: CASRAGNTIYF

clone size: few
J gene: TRBJ2-1
D gene: TRBD1
V gene: TRBV14
CDR3 DNA: TGTGCCAGCAGCCACCCATCGGGGACCCTCAGGGGGAAGGCCTACAATGAGCAGTTCTTC
CDR3 protein: CASSHPSGTLRGKAYNEQFF

clone size: many
J gene: TRBJ2-5
D gene: .
V gene: TRBV7-6
CDR3 DNA: TGTGCCAGCAGCCCCACAGGGTACGAGACCCAGTACTTC
CDR3 protein: CASSPTGYETQYF

clone size: .
J gene: TRBJ2-5
D gene: .
V gene: TRBV12-5
CDR3 DNA: TGTGCTAGTAATGGCTTGAACCAAGAGACCCAGTACTTC
CDR3 protein: CASNGLNQETQYF

clone size: .
J gene: TRBJ1-1
D gene: .
V gene: TRBV30
CDR3 DNA: TGTGCCTGGAACTCCGGGGACACTGAAGCTTTCTTT
CDR3 protein: CAWNSGDTEAFF

clone size: many
J gene: TRBJ1-2
D gene: TRBD1
V gene: TRBV7-9
CDR3 DNA: TGTGCCAGCAGCAGTACAGGGGCGGACTATGGCTACACCTTC
CDR3 protein: CASSSTGADYGYTF

clone size: few
J gene: TRBJ2-7
D gene: TRBD2
V gene: TRBV11-1
CDR3 DNA: TGTGCCAGCAGCTCGGGGGGGCATTCTTCCTACGAGCAGTACTTC
CDR3 protein: CASSSGGHSSYEQYF

clone size: few
J gene: TRBJ1-1
D gene: TRBD1
V gene: TRBV6-1
CDR3 DNA: TGTGCCAGCAGACCAGGACAGGGGGCCCTTGAAGCTTTCTTT
CDR3 protein: CASRPGQGALEAFF

clone size: few
J gene: TRBJ1-1
D gene: .
V gene: TRBV7-8
CDR3 DNA: TGTGCCAGCAGCTTACGGTGGGCATCCCAGGCTGAAGCTTTCTTT
CDR3 protein: CASSLRWASQAEAFF

clone size: .
J gene: TRBJ2-1
D gene: .
V gene: TRBV10-3
CDR3 DNA: TGTGCCACCCAGACGAACAATGAGCAGTTCTTC
CDR3 protein: CATQTNNEQFF

clone size: few
J gene: TRBJ2-1
D gene: .
V gene: TRBV5-6
CDR3 DNA: TGTGCCAGCAGCTTGGTTAGCGGCTACAATGAGCAGTTCTTC
CDR3 protein: CASSLVSGYNEQFF

clone size: .
J gene: TRBJ2-7
D gene: TRBD2
V gene: TRBV4-3
CDR3 DNA: TGCGCCAGCAGCCAAATAGCGGGGTACGAGCAGTACTTC
CDR3 protein: CASSQIAGYEQYF

clone size: .
J gene: TRBJ2-5
D gene: .
V gene: TRBV11-3
CDR3 DNA: TGTGCCAGCAGCGGAGGGATTCGGGAGACCCAGTACTTC
CDR3 protein: CASSGGIRETQYF

clone size: few
J gene: TRBJ2-3
D gene: TRBD2
V gene: TRBV11-1
CDR3 DNA: TGTGCCAGCCTAGCGGGGAGCACAGATACGCAGTATTTT
CDR3 protein: CASLAGSTDTQYF

clone size: .
J gene: TRBJ2-7
D gene: TRBD2
V gene: TRBV3-1
CDR3 DNA: TGTGCCAGCAGCACCCGGACTAGCGGGACCCTCTACGAGCAGTACTTC
CDR3 protein: CASSTRTSGTLYEQYF

clone size: .
J gene: TRBJ2-3
D gene: .
V gene: TRBV12-3/TRBV12-4
CDR3 DNA: TGTGCCAGCAGGTACGCCCGGGACGGGCCCACAGATACGCAGTATTTT
CDR3 protein: CASRYARDGPTDTQYF

clone size: .
J gene: TRBJ1-5
D gene: TRBD1
V gene: TRBV29-1
CDR3 DNA: TGCAGCGCCGGAGACAGGGACAATCAGCCCCAGCATTTT
CDR3 protein: CSAGDRDNQPQHF

clone size: .
J gene: TRBJ1-1
D gene: .
V gene: TRBV28
CDR3 DNA: TGTGCCAGCTATCCCAGGCTGAAAATGAACACTGAAGCTTTCTTT
CDR3 protein: CASYPRLKMNTEAFF

clone size: .
J gene: TRBJ2-7
D gene: .
V gene: TRBV20-1
CDR3 DNA: TGCAGTGCTAGTCGGGGAGCCTCCACCTACGAGCAGTACTTC
CDR3 protein: CSASRGASTYEQYF

clone size: many
J gene: TRBJ2-5
D gene: TRBD2
V gene: TRBV6-5
CDR3 DNA: TGTGCCAGCAGGGACCTGGACGGGGGGGCGGAAGAGACCCAGTACTTC
CDR3 protein: CASRDLDGGAEETQYF

clone size: .
J gene: TRBJ2-2
D gene: .
V gene: TRBV14
CDR3 DNA: TGTGCCAGCAGCCAAAAACGATTCGGGGAGCTGTTTTTT
CDR3 protein: CASSQKRFGELFF

clone size: few
J gene: TRBJ2-1
D gene: .
V gene: TRBV7-8
CDR3 DNA: TGTGCCAGCAGCTCCCCGGCTAGCGCGCCCTCTTCGGAGCAGTTCTTC
CDR3 protein: CASSSPASAPSSEQFF

clone size: many
J gene: TRBJ1-5
D gene: TRBD1
V gene: TRBV6-2/TRBV6-3
CDR3 DNA: TGTGCCAGCAGCCACGACAGGGGGCATCAGCCCCAGCATTTT
CDR3 protein: CASSHDRGHQPQHF

clone size: many
J gene: TRBJ2-3
D gene: TRBD2
V gene: TRBV7-2
CDR3 DNA: TGTGCCAGCAGCTGGACTAGCGCCTCTAGCACAGATACGCAGTATTTT
CDR3 protein: CASSWTSASSTDTQYF

clone size: .
J gene: TRBJ2-1
D gene: TRBD2
V gene: TRBV6-2/TRBV6-3
CDR3 DNA: TGTGCCAGCAGTTACTCCGCTTGGACTAGGGGAGATCTCGATGAGCAGTTCTTC
CDR3 protein: CASSYSAWTRGDLDEQFF

clone size: many
J gene: TRBJ1-5
D gene: .
V gene: TRBV19
CDR3 DNA: TGTGCCAGTAGTATAACCTGGGAGACGGAGCGATTCCGGCCCCAGCATTTT
CDR3 protein: CASSITWETERFRPQHF

clone size: .
J gene: TRBJ2-7
D gene: TRBD2
V gene: TRBV4-1
CDR3 DNA: TGCGCCAGCAGCCAAGATGGAGCTAGCGGGGCCAGCTCCTACGAGCAGTACTTC
CDR3 protein: CASSQDGASGASSYEQYF

clone size: many
J gene: TRBJ2-7
D gene: .
V gene: TRBV7-2
CDR3 DNA: TGTGCCAGCAGCTGGAGCTCCTACGAGCAGTACTTC
CDR3 protein: CASSWSSYEQYF

clone size: .
J gene: TRBJ2-5
D gene: TRBD1
V gene: TRBV11-3
CDR3 DNA: TGTGCCAGCAGCTTAGTGGAGGGACAGGGGACAGAGACCCAGTACTTC
CDR3 protein: CASSLVEGQGTETQYF

clone size: .
J gene: TRBJ2-5
D gene: .
V gene: TRBV6-2/TRBV6-3
CDR3 DNA: TGTGCCAGCAGACGCCGGGACCGGAAAGAGACCCAGTACTTC
CDR3 protein: CASRRRDRKETQYF

clone size: .
J gene: TRBJ2-3
D gene: .
V gene: TRBV12-3/TRBV12-4
CDR3 DNA: TGTGCCAGCATCTCGACGGGCAGGGGGGTCAAACGCACAGATACGCAGTATTTT
CDR3 protein: CASISTGRGVKRTDTQYF

clone size: .
J gene: TRBJ2-7
D gene: TRBD1
V gene: TRBV7-6
CDR3 DNA: TGTGCCAGCAGCTCCGGACAGGGGATGCACGAGCAGTACTTC
CDR3 protein: CASSSGQGMHEQYF

clone size: few
J gene: TRBJ2-5
D gene: TRBD1
V gene: TRBV11-2
CDR3 DNA: TGTGCCAGCAGCTTAACGCGGACAGGGGTCGGCGAGACCCAGTACTTC
CDR3 protein: CASSLTRTGVGETQYF

clone size: .
J gene: TRBJ1-2
D gene: .
V gene: TRBV12-3/TRBV12-4
CDR3 DNA: TGTGCCAGCAGTTTTGGAAACAGTTTCTATGGCTACACCTTC
CDR3 protein: CASSFGNSFYGYTF

clone size: .
J gene: TRBJ2-5
D gene: TRBD2
V gene: TRBV19
CDR3 DNA: TGTGCCAGTAGTGGCGCTGTTCGACTAGCGGGACAAGAGACCCAGTACTTC
CDR3 protein: CASSGAVRLAGQETQYF

clone size: .
J gene: TRBJ1-5
D gene: TRBD1
V gene: TRBV12-3/TRBV12-4
CDR3 DNA: TGTGCCAGCAGTTTAGCCAGGGGGTATCAGCCCCAGCATTTT
CDR3 protein: CASSLARGYQPQHF

clone size: .
J gene: TRBJ1-2
D gene: .
V gene: TRBV9
CDR3 DNA: TGTGCCAGCAGCATGAACTATGGCTACACCTTC
CDR3 protein: CASSMNYGYTF

clone size: many
J gene: TRBJ1-2
D gene: .
V gene: TRBV7-8
CDR3 DNA: TGTGCCAGCAGCTTCGCAGGGATTAACTATGGCTACACCTTC
CDR3 protein: CASSFAGINYGYTF

clone size: .
J gene: TRBJ1-1
D gene: .
V gene: TRBV7-2
CDR3 DNA: TGTGCCAGCAGCCCAGACGTAGGGACCACTGAAGCTTTCTTT
CDR3 protein: CASSPDVGTTEAFF

clone size: many
J gene: TRBJ1-1
D gene: TRBD1
V gene: TRBV7-2
CDR3 DNA: TGTGCCAGCAGCACGACAGGGGTTCGAACTGAAGCTTTCTTT
CDR3 protein: CASSTTGVRTEAFF

clone size: .
J gene: TRBJ2-5
D gene: .
V gene: TRBV10-3
CDR3 DNA: TGTGCCATTTCCGAGGAAGGGACCCAGTACTTC
CDR3 protein: CAISEEGTQYF

clone size: .
J gene: TRBJ1-4
D gene: TRBD1
V gene: TRBV11-2
CDR3 DNA: TGTGCCAGCAGCCCGGACAGGGGAATTAATGAAAAACTGTTTTTT
CDR3 protein: CASSPDRGINEKLFF

clone size: .
J gene: TRBJ1-3
D gene: TRBD1
V gene: TRBV7-2
CDR3 DNA: TGTGCCAGCAGCTACGGGACAGCACCCACCGGTGGAAACACCATATATTTT
CDR3 protein: CASSYGTAPTGGNTIYF

clone size: .
J gene: TRBJ1-2
D gene: .
V gene: TRBV12-5
CDR3 DNA: TGTGCTAGTGGTTTGGATGGCTACACCTTC
CDR3 protein: CASGLDGYTF

clone size: .
J gene: TRBJ2-1
D gene: TRBD2
V gene: TRBV7-8
CDR3 DNA: TGTGCCAGCAGCTTAGAGGGCCTAGCGGGAGGTATCAATGAGCAGTTCTTC
CDR3 protein: CASSLEGLAGGINEQFF

clone size: many
J gene: TRBJ1-5
D gene: .
V gene: TRBV7-3
CDR3 DNA: TGTGCCAGCAGCTTACAGTGGGGGCAAGAGCTCAATCAGCCCCAGCATTTT
CDR3 protein: CASSLQWGQELNQPQHF

clone size: many
J gene: TRBJ2-3
D gene: TRBD2
V gene: TRBV7-2
CDR3 DNA: TGTGCCAGCAGCTCTGCGGGAGCTGGAGATACGCAGTATTTT
CDR3 protein: CASSSAGAGDTQYF

clone size: many
J gene: TRBJ2-5
D gene: .
V gene: TRBV7-2
CDR3 DNA: TGTGCCAGCAGCCCGGTGGGGGGCGGAGGGAAGACCCAGTACTTC
CDR3 protein: CASSPVGGGGKTQYF

clone size: .
J gene: TRBJ2-3
D gene: .
V gene: TRBV7-6
CDR3 DNA: TGTGCCAGCAGCTTAGTTGATAATACGCAGTATTTT
CDR3 protein: CASSLVDNTQYF

clone size: few
J gene: TRBJ1-2
D gene: .
V gene: TRBV20-1
CDR3 DNA: TGCAGTGTTACGGAGACTAACTATGGCTACACCTTC
CDR3 protein: CSVTETNYGYTF

clone size: .
J gene: TRBJ1-2
D gene: .
V gene: TRBV18
CDR3 DNA: TGTGCCAGCTCCCAAAACAGTAATCTAAACTATGGCTACACCTTC
CDR3 protein: CASSQNSNLNYGYTF

clone size: few
J gene: TRBJ2-1
D gene: .
V gene: TRBV5-1
CDR3 DNA: TGCGCCAGCAGCCAGGACCCTGGATACAATGAGCAGTTCTTC
CDR3 protein: CASSQDPGYNEQFF

clone size: few
J gene: TRBJ1-1
D gene: .
V gene: TRBV7-2
CDR3 DNA: TGTGCCAGCAGCCATTACACTGAAGCTTTCTTT
CDR3 protein: CASSHYTEAFF

clone size: many
J gene: TRBJ2-5
D gene: TRBD2
V gene: TRBV27
CDR3 DNA: TGTGCCAGCAGCTTATGGGGGGGAGAGACCCAGTACTTC
CDR3 protein: CASSLWGGETQYF

clone size: .
J gene: TRBJ2-5
D gene: .
V gene: TRBV7-2
CDR3 DNA: TGTGCCAGCAGCTTCGGTAGCGGCCCCGGGGTGGGGGAGACCCAGTACTTC
CDR3 protein: CASSFGSGPGVGETQYF

clone size: few
J gene: TRBJ2-7
D gene: TRBD2
V gene: TRBV7-2
CDR3 DNA: TGTGCCAGCAGCTTAGCTGCGGGAGGCTCTTTGGAGCAGTACTTC
CDR3 protein: CASSLAAGGSLEQYF

clone size: .
J gene: TRBJ2-1
D gene: TRBD1
V gene: TRBV6-2/TRBV6-3
CDR3 DNA: TGTGCCAGCAGTGGGACAGATTCCTACAATGAGCAGTTCTTC
CDR3 protein: CASSGTDSYNEQFF

clone size: .
J gene: TRBJ1-1
D gene: .
V gene: TRBV5-6
CDR3 DNA: TGTGCCAGCAGCTCCGCCGGGACAGAAGCTTTCTTT
CDR3 protein: CASSSAGTEAFF